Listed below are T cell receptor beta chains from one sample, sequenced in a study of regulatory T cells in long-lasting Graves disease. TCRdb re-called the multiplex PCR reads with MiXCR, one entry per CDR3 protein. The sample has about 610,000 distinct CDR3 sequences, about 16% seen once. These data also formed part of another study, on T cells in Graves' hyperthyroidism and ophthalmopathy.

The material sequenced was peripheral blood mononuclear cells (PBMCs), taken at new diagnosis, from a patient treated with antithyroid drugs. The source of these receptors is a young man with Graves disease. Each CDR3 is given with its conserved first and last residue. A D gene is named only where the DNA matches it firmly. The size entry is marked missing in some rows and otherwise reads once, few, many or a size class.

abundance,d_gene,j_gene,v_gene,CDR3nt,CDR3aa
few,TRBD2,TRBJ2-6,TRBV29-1,TGCAGCGTGCTATACCGGGACTACTCTGGGGCCAACGTCCTGACTTTC,CSVLYRDYSGANVLTF
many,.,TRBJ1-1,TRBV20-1,TGCAGTGCTAGAGATTTTGAGGGAATGAACACTGAAGCTTTCTTT,CSARDFEGMNTEAFF
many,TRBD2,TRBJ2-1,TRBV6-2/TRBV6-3,TGTGCCAGCAGCCCCTTAACTAGCGGGAGGGCTATGGATGAGCAGTTCTTC,CASSPLTSGRAMDEQFF
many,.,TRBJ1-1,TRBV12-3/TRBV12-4,TGTGCCAGCAGTTTAGCGCAGGGGACCCGGCGAGCTTTCTTT,CASSLAQGTRRAFF
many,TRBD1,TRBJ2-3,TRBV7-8,TGTGCCAGCAGCAACCGACAGGGCTTGGATACGCAGTATTTT,CASSNRQGLDTQYF
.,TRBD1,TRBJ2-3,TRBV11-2,TGTGCCAGCAGCCCCCTTCCGACAGGGGGTACGCAGTATTTT,CASSPLPTGGTQYF
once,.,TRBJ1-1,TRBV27,TGTACCAGCAGTTTGTCAGGTAACACTGAAGCTTTCTTT,CTSSLSGNTEAFF
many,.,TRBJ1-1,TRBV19,TGTGCCAGTACGACCAGGGCCAACATCATGAACACTGAAGCTTTCTTT,CASTTRANIMNTEAFF
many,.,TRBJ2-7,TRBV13,TGTGCCAGCAGCCCCGGTAGCGCCGCCTACGAGCAGTACTTC,CASSPGSAAYEQYF
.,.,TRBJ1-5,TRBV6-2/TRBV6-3,TGTGCCAGCAGTTTGGTACAGATGGGAGGTCAGCCCCAGCATTTT,CASSLVQMGGQPQHF
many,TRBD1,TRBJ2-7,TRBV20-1,TGCAGTGCTAGAGGACACCGGGACAGACCCTACGAGCAGTACTTC,CSARGHRDRPYEQYF
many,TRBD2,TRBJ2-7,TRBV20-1,TGCAGTGTTCAGAGGGGACGGGGGGGGTCATACGAGCAGTACTTC,CSVQRGRGGSYEQYF
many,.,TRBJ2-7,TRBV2,TGTGCCAGCAGTGAAGGTAGCGCCACCTACGAGCAGTACTTC,CASSEGSATYEQYF
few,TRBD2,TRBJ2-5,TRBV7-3,TGTGCCAGCAGCTTAGTAGCGGGAGGGGGCCTCATGGAGACCCAGTACTTC,CASSLVAGGGLMETQYF
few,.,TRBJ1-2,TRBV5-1,TGCGCCAGCAGCTACAGCGATAACTATGGCTACACCTTC,CASSYSDNYGYTF
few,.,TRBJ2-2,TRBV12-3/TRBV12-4,TGTGCCAGCAGTTTCCGGGTTTACACCGGGGAGCTGTTTTTT,CASSFRVYTGELFF
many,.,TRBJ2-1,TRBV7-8,TGTGCCAGCAGCTCCTCCCGGGTTAGCACCTACAATGAGCAGTTCTTC,CASSSSRVSTYNEQFF
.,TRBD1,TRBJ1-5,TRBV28,TGTGCCAGCAGAGAGACAGGGGATCAGCCCCAGCATTTT,CASRETGDQPQHF
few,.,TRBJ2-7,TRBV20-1,TGCAGTGCTAGAGATACTAGCCCCCGACACTACGAGCAGTACTTC,CSARDTSPRHYEQYF
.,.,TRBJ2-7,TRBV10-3,TGTGCCATCAGTGAGTCCCAGGGCGTGTTTGGACAGTACTTC,CAISESQGVFGQYF
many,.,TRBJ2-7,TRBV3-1,TGTGCCAGCAGCCAAAGGGACGTAACCTACGAGCAGTACTTC,CASSQRDVTYEQYF
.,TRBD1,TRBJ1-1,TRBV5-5,TGTGCCAGCACCTTTGTGGGCCAGGGGGACTCGGCTTTCTTT,CASTFVGQGDSAFF
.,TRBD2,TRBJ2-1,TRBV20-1,TGCAGTCCCTCAACTAGCGGGATAAGGAGCAATGAGCAGTTCTTC,CSPSTSGIRSNEQFF
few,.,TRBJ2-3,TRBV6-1,TGTGCCAGCAGCCACCAAGGGAGACTGACAGATACGCAGTATTTT,CASSHQGRLTDTQYF